The 18 T cell receptor beta chains in this list originate from one sample, sequenced in a study of T-cell memory formation after mild COVID-19 (dated by TCRdb to the early 2020s). The receptor library was made with 5' RACE. The sample was run on an Illumina NovaSeq 6000. TCRdb reworked the public reads: Q25 trimming with fastp, MiXCR clone assembly, productive beta chains retained. Every CDR3 protein is listed once, alongside the most common genes and DNA of its rows. This sample has hundreds of thousands of distinct CDR3 sequences in its table, and around 8% of those were observed once. Clones ranked in the top ten supply approximately 23% of the sample. Sequenced material: PBMCs or a T cell subset sorted from them (not recorded which). These receptors all stem from a man between 18 and 35 years old who had mild COVID-19 (a few samples of this study predate the infection). The sample titles of this study are shuffled in the database, so cell type and time point are left out; the donor was told from shared clones.

This clonotype was counted only a few times. The V and J genes are TRBV5-1 and TRBJ1-1; D may be TRBD1 (5 bases). The CDR3 covers 15 residues. Germline V gene lookup returns CDR1 SGHRS and CDR2 YFSETQ. The V end was cut by 2 bases, the J end by 4 bases, with 15 bases between. The CDR3 sequence: CASSFTGPRATEAFF. The CDR3 DNA is TGCGCCAGCAGCTTCACGGGGCCCAGGGCCACTGAAGCTTTCTTT.

This clonotype was seen a handful of times. V usage is TRBV9 and J usage is TRBJ1-2; TRBD1 matches 12 bases. V shed 4 bases and J 0 bases; nucleotides not matched to a gene: 7. This CDR3 comprises 17 residues. Per the germline V gene, CDR1 is SGDLS and CDR2 is YYNGEE. CDR3 sequence: CASSSSRDRGPNYGYTF. As DNA, the CDR3 is TGTGCCAGCAGCTCCTCCCGGGACAGGGGGCCTAACTATGGCTACACCTTC.

This clonotype was detected a few times. This chain connects TRBV7-8 to TRBJ2-2, with D unclear. Trimming removed 7 bases from V and 1 base from J, with 4 bases in between. The CDR3 is 12 residues long. CDR1 and CDR2 (germline): SGHVS, FQNEAQ. The CDR3 reads CASIQNTGELFF. DNA for the CDR3: TGTGCCAGCATTCAGAACACCGGGGAGCTGTTTTTT.

The genes are TRBV12-3 or TRBV12-4 and TRBJ1-5, with D perhaps TRBD1 (6 bases). Trimming stripped 7 bases from V and 2 bases from J, with 15 bases between. This CDR3 is 15 amino acids long. This chain's CDR3 is CASKRGQGGNQPQHF. In nucleotides, the CDR3 is TGTGCCAGCAAGCGGGGGCAAGGGGGCAATCAGCCCCAGCATTTT.

The chain carries TRBV4-1 and TRBJ2-1; D uncertain. The CDR3 is 13 residues long. V gave up 5 bases and J gave up 4 bases, with 9 bases separating them. CDR1 and CDR2 (germline): MGHRA, YSYEKL. The CDR3 protein is CASSGEVYNEQFF. CDR3 bases: TGCGCCAGCAGCGGAGAGGTATACAATGAGCAGTTCTTC.

In its sample, this clonotype was seen many times. The chain uses TRBV6-2 or TRBV6-3 and TRBJ2-1; unclear D gene. V lost 6 bases and J lost 5, with 8 bases in between. The CDR3 is made up of 12 amino acids. Germline assignment: CDR1 MNHEY and CDR2 SVGEGT. The CDR3 spells CASSPPNNEQFF. Written as DNA, the CDR3 is TGTGCCAGCAGCCCACCGAACAATGAGCAGTTCTTC.

This chain uses TRBV6-2 or TRBV6-3 with TRBJ1-1; D might be TRBD1 (5 bases). CDR1 MNHEY and CDR2 SVGEGT come from the germline V gene. V lost 2 bases, J lost 7 bases, and 11 bases lay in between. The CDR3 totals 13 residues. The CDR3, as DNA: TGTGCCAGCAGTTACGTATGGGGCCTTGAAGCTTTCTTT. This gives the protein CASSYVWGLEAFF.

The rearrangement uses TRBV6-5 and TRBJ1-1; 7 bases fit TRBD1. The CDR3 contains 18 residues. V was pared by 2 bases and J by 0 bases, with 12 bases of the junction left unmatched. CDR1 and CDR2 from the germline V gene are MNHEY and SVGAGI. CDR3 region: CASSYDRATPGMNTEAFF. For the CDR3, the DNA is TGTGCCAGCAGTTACGACAGGGCTACGCCCGGAATGAACACTGAAGCTTTCTTT.

This chain links TRBV6-1 with TRBJ2-7, with TRBD1 matching over 10 bases. CDR1 and CDR2 (germline): MNHNS, SASEGT. CDR3 length: 14 amino acids. The junction had 9 bases not matched to a gene; V was cut back by 4 bases and J by 9 bases. The CDR3 is CASSVNSGDRGQYF. The CDR3 DNA reads as TGTGCCAGCAGTGTTAACTCCGGGGACAGGGGGCAGTACTTC.

J is TRBJ2-3 and V is TRBV12-3 or TRBV12-4; 7 bases are shared with TRBD2. The ends lost 5 bases at V and 5 bases at J; junction bases unmatched: 13. The CDR3 is 16 residues long. Here the CDR3 reads CASSPPWSGEIDTQYF. The CDR3 DNA follows: TGTGCCAGCAGTCCGCCGTGGAGCGGGGAGATAGATACGCAGTATTTT.

V usage is TRBV7-9 and J usage is TRBJ2-1; 9 positions match TRBD2. The J segment lost 4 bases and the V segment lost 5 bases, leaving 9 bases of the junction unmatched. This CDR3 region has 16 residues. Germline V lookup: CDR1 SEHNR, CDR2 FQNEAQ (reference sequence). The CDR3 DNA reads as TGTGCCAGCAGCCTCGCCCTAGCGGGGATTTACAATGAGCAGTTCTTC. It codes for CASSLALAGIYNEQFF.

This clonotype was seen a handful of times. This chain joins TRBV4-1 and TRBJ1-6; D remains unclear. Trimming removed 5 bases from V and 7 bases from J, with 12 bases in between. This CDR3 contains 14 residues. Per germline, CDR1 MGHRA and CDR2 YSYEKL. As DNA, the CDR3 is TGCGCCAGCAGCTCCGGGCTGTCCAATTCACCCCTCCACTTT. Residues: CASSSGLSNSPLHF.

The chain links TRBV20-1 to TRBJ1-2, with a possible D match to TRBD1 (6 bases). V dropped 5 bases and J dropped 5 bases, with 18 bases sitting between them. CDR3 length equals 14 residues. Germline V gene data show CDR1 as DFQATT and CDR2 as SNEGSKA (reference sequence). The CDR3 loop is CSAGGLGQWYGYTF. The CDR3 region has the DNA TGCAGTGCTGGGGGGCTAGGACAGTGGTATGGCTACACCTTC.

The chain uses TRBV2 and TRBJ1-4, with unresolved D. The CDR3 is 15 residues long. The germline gives CDR1 SNHLY, CDR2 FYNNEI. The V gene lost 0 bases and the J gene lost 7 bases, with 12 bases spanning the gap. CDR3 amino acids: CASSEAKSGSEKLFF. CDR3 sequence (DNA): TGTGCCAGCAGTGAAGCGAAGTCGGGAAGTGAAAAACTGTTTTTT.

The chain couples TRBV12-3 or TRBV12-4 to TRBJ2-5; D perhaps matches TRBD1 (6 bases). V was pared by 7 bases and J by 5 bases, with 17 bases between. This CDR3 is 14 amino acids long. The CDR3 DNA is TGTGCCAGCACCCCCTGGGCCACAGGGGAGACCCAGTACTTC. This translates into CASTPWATGETQYF.

In its sample, this clonotype was seen a few times. The chain combines TRBV6-2 or TRBV6-3 with TRBJ1-1; D is uncertain. The CDR3 consists of 14 residues. Germline CDR1 reads MNHEY; CDR2 reads SVGEGT. V dropped 0 bases and J dropped 5 bases, with 10 bases sitting between them. As DNA, the CDR3 is TGTGCCAGCAGTTACTCGATCGTGGGGACTGAAGCTTTCTTT. This codes for CASSYSIVGTEAFF.

There are a few counts of this clonotype. The rearrangement joins TRBV30 to TRBJ1-4; D remains ambiguous. Germline loops: CDR1 GTSNPN, CDR2 SVGIG (reference sequence). The germline V and J ends were trimmed by 6 bases and 8 bases, with 19 bases remaining between them. The CDR3 has 14 residues. The CDR3 DNA is TGTGCCTGTCACCGGTCGGGCAGCCGGGAAAAACTGTTTTTT. This gives the protein CACHRSGSREKLFF. The variable domain in full, with the rest retrieved from reference TRBV30 and TRBJ1-4, is SQTIHQWPATLVQPVGSPLSLECTVEGTSNPNLYWYRQAAGRGLQLLFYSVGIGQISSEVPQNLSASRPQDRQFILSSKKLLLSDSGFYLCACHRSGSREKLFFGSGTQLSVL.

DNA of the CDR3: TGTGCCAGCAGTTACCAGGGATGGGATGGCTACACCTTC. Protein: CASSYQGWDGYTF. V gene TRBV6-5 combines with J gene TRBJ1-2, with a tentative D call TRBD1 (5 bases). CDR3 length equals 13 residues. Trimming cost V 2 bases and J 6 bases, with 10 bases left between them. CDR1 and CDR2 from the germline V gene are MNHEY and SVGAGI.